A selection of T cell receptor beta chains follows, all from one sample in a study of cytotoxic CD8 clonotypes in ibrutinib-treated CLL. Repertoires were generated with immunoSEQ multiplex PCR, while TCRdb's copy carries only in-frame clones and drops some. The table includes around 310,000 clones, 80% detected once. Specimen: PBMCs, collected before ibrutinib treatment. These receptors were collected from a human donor with chronic lymphocytic leukemia. CDR3s include the opening cysteine and the closing phenylalanine or tryptophan. The D gene is left open where the match is weak. Some rows have no size entry. The others give once, few or many, or a class for an expanded clone.

V: TRBV27; size: -; J: TRBJ2-1; D: -; CDR3: CASGPSSEPRNEQFF; DNA: TGTGCCAGCGGACCGTCGAGCGAACCGAGGAATGAGCAGTTCTTC
V: TRBV5-4; size: -; J: TRBJ2-1; D: -; CDR3: CASSSPGRNNEQFF; DNA: TGTGCCAGCAGCTCCCCCGGCAGGAACAATGAGCAGTTCTTC
V: TRBV4-1; size: -; J: TRBJ1-2; D: -; CDR3: CASSQDARNYGYTF; DNA: TGCGCCAGCAGCCAAGATGCAAGAAACTATGGCTACACCTTC
V: TRBV4-3; size: -; J: TRBJ2-1; D: TRBD2; CDR3: CASSLKPGLASRSNEQFF; DNA: TGCGCCAGCAGCCTAAAACCGGGACTAGCTTCTCGTTCCAATGAGCAGTTCTTC
V: TRBV5-1; size: -; J: TRBJ2-1; D: -; CDR3: CASSLGTFRSYNEQFF; DNA: TGCGCCAGCAGCCTCGGGACTTTCCGCTCCTACAATGAGCAGTTCTTC
V: TRBV7-8; size: -; J: TRBJ1-5; D: -; CDR3: CAVRPFGSKYSNQPQHF; DNA: TGTGCCGTTCGGCCATTCGGCTCCAAATATAGCAATCAGCCCCAGCATTTT
V: TRBV28; size: -; J: TRBJ2-1; D: TRBD1; CDR3: CASRQPGQSSYNEQFF; DNA: TGTGCCAGCAGGCAGCCGGGACAGAGCTCCTACAATGAGCAGTTCTTC
V: TRBV7-8; size: -; J: TRBJ2-1; D: -; CDR3: CASSKAGYSYNEQFF; DNA: TGTGCCAGCAGTAAGGCGGGGTACTCCTACAATGAGCAGTTCTTC
V: TRBV7-3; size: -; J: TRBJ2-7; D: TRBD1; CDR3: CASSLMGQLFDEQYF; DNA: TGTGCCAGCAGCTTAATGGGACAGCTGTTTGACGAGCAGTACTTC
V: TRBV5-1; size: -; J: TRBJ2-3; D: TRBD1; CDR3: CASSLEGATDTQYF; DNA: TGCGCCAGCAGCTTGGAGGGGGCCACAGATACGCAGTATTTT
V: TRBV19; size: -; J: TRBJ2-1; D: TRBD2; CDR3: CASKEQSGSGEQFF; DNA: TGTGCCAGTAAAGAACAGAGCGGGAGTGGTGAGCAGTTCTTC
V: TRBV2; size: once; J: TRBJ1-2; D: -; CDR3: CASSGRGVFYGYTF; DNA: TGTGCCAGCAGTGGAAGGGGGGTCTTCTATGGCTACACCTTC
V: TRBV30; size: -; J: TRBJ2-1; D: -; CDR3: CAWSEGGREQFF; DNA: TGTGCCTGGAGTGAGGGGGGCCGAGAGCAGTTCTTC
V: TRBV29-1; size: -; J: TRBJ1-1; D: -; CDR3: CSVEVTTYTEAFF; DNA: TGCAGCGTTGAGGTGACAACCTACACTGAAGCTTTCTTT
V: TRBV28; size: -; J: TRBJ2-7; D: -; CDR3: CASSFYYEQYF; DNA: TGTGCCAGCAGTTTTTACTACGAGCAGTACTTC
V: TRBV29-1; size: -; J: TRBJ2-6; D: -; CDR3: CSVAGFGANVLTF; DNA: TGCAGCGTAGCAGGGTTTGGGGCCAACGTCCTGACTTTC
V: TRBV5-1; size: few; J: TRBJ1-4; D: TRBD1; CDR3: CASSQGTGRNEKLFF; DNA: TGCGCCAGCAGCCAGGGGACAGGACGGAATGAAAAACTGTTTTTT
V: TRBV5-1; size: -; J: TRBJ2-2; D: TRBD2; CDR3: CASSLDSSGRDTGELFF; DNA: TGCGCCAGCAGCTTGGATTCTAGCGGGAGAGACACCGGGGAGCTGTTTTTT
V: TRBV5-1; size: -; J: TRBJ2-2; D: TRBD2; CDR3: CASSLGVAGGHTGELFF; DNA: TGCGCCAGCAGCTTGGGCGTAGCGGGAGGCCACACCGGGGAGCTGTTTTTT
V: TRBV10-3; size: -; J: TRBJ1-2; D: TRBD1; CDR3: CAISETDRGDGYTF; DNA: TGTGCCATCAGTGAGACAGACAGGGGAGATGGCTACACCTTC
V: TRBV4-3; size: -; J: TRBJ2-2; D: -; CDR3: CASSQDTGPTGELFF; DNA: TGCGCCAGCAGCCAAGATACAGGGCCCACCGGGGAGCTGTTTTTT
V: TRBV5-6; size: -; J: TRBJ1-1; D: -; CDR3: CASSLVGLMNTEAFF; DNA: TGTGCCAGCAGCTTGGTGGGACTGATGAACACTGAAGCTTTCTTT
V: TRBV5-6; size: -; J: TRBJ2-1; D: -; CDR3: CASSLVRSNEQFF; DNA: TGTGCCAGCAGCTTGGTCCGGTCCAATGAGCAGTTCTTC
V: TRBV9; size: -; J: TRBJ1-3; D: -; CDR3: CASSVAARSSGNTIYF; DNA: TGTGCCAGCAGCGTAGCCGCCAGGAGCTCTGGAAACACCATATATTTT
V: TRBV5-6; size: -; J: TRBJ1-2; D: -; CDR3: CASSFRLWRDNYGYTF; DNA: TGTGCCAGCAGCTTTCGGCTCTGGCGCGATAACTATGGCTACACCTTC
V: TRBV5-1; size: -; J: TRBJ2-5; D: TRBD1; CDR3: CASSAGQGLETQYF; DNA: TGCGCCAGCAGCGCGGGACAGGGCTTGGAGACCCAGTACTTC
V: TRBV5-5; size: -; J: TRBJ2-3; D: -; CDR3: CASSWGPPDTQYF; DNA: TGTGCCAGCAGCTGGGGGCCTCCGGATACGCAGTATTTT
V: TRBV28; size: -; J: TRBJ1-2; D: -; CDR3: CASYKGWDGYTF; DNA: TGTGCCAGCTACAAGGGATGGGATGGCTACACCTTC
V: TRBV30; size: -; J: TRBJ2-7; D: TRBD2; CDR3: CAWSLGLAGVGQYF; DNA: TGTGCCTGGTCCCTGGGACTAGCGGGAGTGGGGCAGTACTTC
V: TRBV7-2; size: once; J: TRBJ1-5; D: -; CDR3: CASSLRWNQPQHF; DNA: TGTGCCAGCAGCTTAAGATGGAATCAGCCCCAGCATTTT
V: TRBV11-2; size: -; J: TRBJ2-3; D: -; CDR3: CASSLGPLEYF; DNA: TGTGCCAGCAGCTTAGGTCCGCTGGAGTATTTT
V: TRBV30; size: -; J: TRBJ2-2; D: TRBD2; CDR3: CAWSAPSGSTGELFF; DNA: TGTGCCTGGAGTGCACCTAGCGGGAGCACCGGGGAGCTGTTTTTT
V: TRBV7-6; size: few; J: TRBJ2-7; D: -; CDR3: CASSLALDSIYEQYF; DNA: TGTGCCAGCAGCCTAGCACTGGATTCAATCTACGAGCAGTACTTC
V: TRBV6-5; size: -; J: TRBJ1-2; D: TRBD1; CDR3: CASLRQGGVGGYTF; DNA: TGTGCCAGCCTAAGACAGGGGGGAGTTGGTGGCTACACCTTC
V: TRBV5-1; size: -; J: TRBJ2-3; D: -; CDR3: CASRTSGATDTQYF; DNA: TGCGCCAGCAGGACTTCGGGGGCCACAGATACGCAGTATTTT
V: TRBV30; size: -; J: TRBJ2-7; D: -; CDR3: CAWSPSREQYF; DNA: TGTGCCTGGAGTCCTTCACGCGAGCAGTACTTC
V: TRBV18; size: -; J: TRBJ2-5; D: -; CDR3: CASSFTGLETQYF; DNA: TGTGCCAGCTCATTCACAGGGTTGGAGACCCAGTACTTC
V: TRBV9; size: -; J: TRBJ2-7; D: -; CDR3: CASSSGTNEQYF; DNA: TGTGCCAGCAGCTCCGGGACAAACGAGCAGTACTTC
V: TRBV30; size: -; J: TRBJ1-1; D: TRBD1; CDR3: CAWRQGSNTEAFF; DNA: TGTGCCTGGCGACAGGGGTCGAACACTGAAGCTTTCTTT
V: TRBV13; size: -; J: TRBJ1-3; D: -; CDR3: CASSPRSSGNTIYF; DNA: TGTGCCAGCAGCCCCAGGAGCTCTGGAAACACCATATATTTT
V: TRBV2; size: once; J: TRBJ2-1; D: -; CDR3: CASSEGGHPVQQFF; DNA: TGTGCCAGCAGTGAAGGGGGACACCCCGTTCAGCAGTTCTTC
V: TRBV6-5; size: few; J: TRBJ1-3; D: -; CDR3: CASSYSAIGNTIYF; DNA: TGTGCCAGCAGTTACTCAGCGATCGGAAACACCATATATTTT
V: TRBV9; size: -; J: TRBJ2-1; D: TRBD1; CDR3: CASSVVQGVYNEQFF; DNA: TGTGCCAGCAGCGTAGTGCAGGGGGTATACAATGAGCAGTTCTTC
V: TRBV7-6; size: -; J: TRBJ2-4; D: TRBD2; CDR3: CASSSPSGMGKNIQYF; DNA: TGTGCCAGCAGCTCCCCTAGCGGGATGGGCAAAAACATTCAGTACTTC
V: TRBV29-1; size: -; J: TRBJ2-2; D: -; CDR3: CSGTENTGELFF; DNA: TGCAGCGGAACAGAAAACACCGGGGAGCTGTTTTTT
V: TRBV7-8; size: -; J: TRBJ2-3; D: TRBD2; CDR3: CASSLSGSGLVTDTQYF; DNA: TGTGCCAGCAGCTTATCTGGTTCGGGACTAGTAACAGATACGCAGTATTTT
V: TRBV9; size: once; J: TRBJ2-1; D: TRBD1; CDR3: CASSPGQGLYNEQFF; DNA: TGTGCCAGCAGCCCGGGACAGGGCCTTTACAATGAGCAGTTCTTC
V: TRBV9; size: -; J: TRBJ1-4; D: TRBD1; CDR3: CASSRSRDRAGNEKLFF; DNA: TGTGCCAGCAGCCGGTCCCGGGACAGGGCCGGTAATGAAAAACTGTTTTTT
V: TRBV5-4; size: -; J: TRBJ2-7; D: -; CDR3: CASSQDLGGYEQYF; DNA: TGCGCCAGCAGCCAAGATCTAGGGGGGTACGAGCAGTACTTC
V: TRBV7-2; size: -; J: TRBJ1-5; D: -; CDR3: CATSTGSNQPQHF; DNA: TGTGCCACCTCAACTGGGAGCAATCAGCCCCAGCATTTT
V: TRBV11-1; size: -; J: TRBJ2-1; D: TRBD2; CDR3: CASSFLAGGPSYNEQFF; DNA: TGTGCCAGCAGCTTCTTAGCGGGAGGGCCGTCCTACAATGAGCAGTTCTTC
V: TRBV27; size: -; J: TRBJ2-7; D: -; CDR3: CASSLTALLSSYEQYF; DNA: TGTGCCAGCAGTCTGACGGCCCTATTAAGCTCCTACGAGCAGTACTTC
V: TRBV7-2; size: -; J: TRBJ2-1; D: -; CDR3: CASSTYGEQFF; DNA: TGTGCCAGCAGCACCTACGGTGAGCAGTTCTTC
V: TRBV28; size: few; J: TRBJ1-3; D: -; CDR3: CASRNSGNTIYF; DNA: TGTGCCAGCCGTAACTCTGGAAACACCATATATTTT
V: TRBV11-2; size: -; J: TRBJ2-7; D: TRBD2; CDR3: CASSFGLAGPETYEQYF; DNA: TGTGCCAGCAGCTTTGGACTAGCGGGACCAGAAACCTACGAGCAGTACTTC
V: TRBV5-1; size: -; J: TRBJ2-7; D: TRBD2; CDR3: CASSLGRLAGVDEQYF; DNA: TGCGCCAGCAGCTTGGGTCGACTAGCGGGAGTTGACGAGCAGTACTTC
V: TRBV28; size: -; J: TRBJ2-1; D: TRBD2; CDR3: CASSLRLAANEQFF; DNA: TGTGCCAGCAGTTTGCGGCTAGCGGCCAATGAGCAGTTCTTC
V: TRBV19; size: few; J: TRBJ2-7; D: TRBD2; CDR3: CASSLSGEGHSYEQYF; DNA: TGTGCCAGTAGCCTTTCGGGGGAGGGCCACTCCTACGAGCAGTACTTC